The rows below give T cell receptor beta chains drawn from one sample of a study of shared clonotypes between healthy human individuals. Clones were sequenced by immunoSEQ multiplex PCR, and TCRdb holds only the in-frame ones, with some missing. This table has about 600,000 clones, less than 98% appearing once. Source material: naive CD4+ T cells sorted from blood. Receptors were obtained from a woman in her twenties or thirties in good health. CDR3s include the opening cysteine and the closing phenylalanine or tryptophan. Fields, in order: D gene, J gene, clone size, V gene, CDR3 DNA, CDR3 protein. D genes are given only for firm matches. The listing skips clone size in some rows; elsewhere it reads once, few, many or a size class.

d_gene: TRBD2; j_gene: TRBJ2-2; abundance: NA; v_gene: TRBV6-6; CDR3nt: TGTGCCAGCAGTCCCCTGCGGGAGTTCTCCGGGGAGCTGTTTTTT; CDR3aa: CASSPLREFSGELFF
d_gene: NA; j_gene: TRBJ2-7; abundance: NA; v_gene: TRBV2; CDR3nt: TGTGCCAGCAGTATCGTAGTCTACGAGCAGTACTTC; CDR3aa: CASSIVVYEQYF
d_gene: TRBD2; j_gene: TRBJ2-3; abundance: once; v_gene: TRBV18; CDR3nt: TGTGCCAGCTCACCACTCGATATAGCGGGAGTTATAGATACGCAGTATTTT; CDR3aa: CASSPLDIAGVIDTQYF
d_gene: TRBD2; j_gene: TRBJ2-2; abundance: NA; v_gene: TRBV4-1; CDR3nt: TGCGCCAGCAGCCAGACTAGCGGGCCCAACACCGGGGAGCTGTTTTTT; CDR3aa: CASSQTSGPNTGELFF
d_gene: NA; j_gene: TRBJ1-6; abundance: NA; v_gene: TRBV6-6; CDR3nt: TGTGCCAGCGCCTTGGATTCGGGGACCTATAATTCACCCCTCCACTTT; CDR3aa: CASALDSGTYNSPLHF
d_gene: TRBD1; j_gene: TRBJ2-7; abundance: NA; v_gene: TRBV30; CDR3nt: TGTGCCTGGAGCCAGGGGGCTACCATCTCCTACGAGCAGTACTTC; CDR3aa: CAWSQGATISYEQYF
d_gene: TRBD1; j_gene: TRBJ1-2; abundance: NA; v_gene: TRBV10-3; CDR3nt: TGTGCCATCAGTGTAAGGGACAGGGGTTCCCTTGGCTACACCTTC; CDR3aa: CAISVRDRGSLGYTF
d_gene: NA; j_gene: TRBJ2-5; abundance: NA; v_gene: TRBV2; CDR3nt: TGTGCCAGCAGTACACCCGGGTCCCTTTGGGAGACCCAGTACTTC; CDR3aa: CASSTPGSLWETQYF
d_gene: NA; j_gene: TRBJ2-3; abundance: NA; v_gene: TRBV5-1; CDR3nt: TGCGCCAGCAGCTTTTCCAGGGAGGCAGATACGCAGTATTTT; CDR3aa: CASSFSREADTQYF
d_gene: TRBD2; j_gene: TRBJ2-1; abundance: NA; v_gene: TRBV19; CDR3nt: TGTGCCAGTAGTATCCAACAACTAGCGGGAGGAAACAATGAGCAGTTCTTC; CDR3aa: CASSIQQLAGGNNEQFF
d_gene: NA; j_gene: TRBJ1-3; abundance: NA; v_gene: TRBV6-1; CDR3nt: TGTGCCAGCAGGTGGACAGTGGGGAACACCATATATTTT; CDR3aa: CASRWTVGNTIYF
d_gene: NA; j_gene: TRBJ2-1; abundance: NA; v_gene: TRBV27; CDR3nt: TGTGCCAGCAGCCGGAACGTCGGGGTATACAATGAGCAGTTCTTC; CDR3aa: CASSRNVGVYNEQFF
d_gene: TRBD1; j_gene: TRBJ2-2; abundance: NA; v_gene: TRBV7-9; CDR3nt: TGTGCCAGCAGACCGTTAGGACAGGGCACCGGGGAGCTGTTTTTT; CDR3aa: CASRPLGQGTGELFF
d_gene: NA; j_gene: TRBJ2-2; abundance: NA; v_gene: TRBV4-1; CDR3nt: TGCGCCAGCAGCCAAGATCCCCCCGGGGAGCTGTTTTTT; CDR3aa: CASSQDPPGELFF
d_gene: NA; j_gene: TRBJ1-4; abundance: NA; v_gene: TRBV28; CDR3nt: TGTGCCAGCAGCCCTGGGGGTGAAAAACTGTTTTTT; CDR3aa: CASSPGGEKLFF
d_gene: NA; j_gene: TRBJ1-1; abundance: NA; v_gene: TRBV18; CDR3nt: TGTGCCAGCTCACCAGTGAGCATGAACACTGAAGCTTTCTTT; CDR3aa: CASSPVSMNTEAFF
d_gene: NA; j_gene: TRBJ2-7; abundance: NA; v_gene: TRBV28; CDR3nt: TGTGCCAGCACTGGGAGGCCCTACGAGCAGTACTTC; CDR3aa: CASTGRPYEQYF
d_gene: NA; j_gene: TRBJ2-7; abundance: NA; v_gene: TRBV7-9; CDR3nt: TGTGCCAGCAGCTTCGGACAGACCTACGAGCAGTACTTC; CDR3aa: CASSFGQTYEQYF
d_gene: NA; j_gene: TRBJ2-2; abundance: NA; v_gene: TRBV27; CDR3nt: TGTGCCAGCAGTTTATCCCCCTTATTGGGGTCCGGGGAGCTGTTTTTT; CDR3aa: CASSLSPLLGSGELFF
d_gene: NA; j_gene: TRBJ2-7; abundance: once; v_gene: TRBV28; CDR3nt: TGTGCCAGCAGCCCTACCGGGGGCTACGAGCAGTACTTC; CDR3aa: CASSPTGGYEQYF